Detailed here is one TCR beta chain. What it binds is unknown. The data were obtained in a study of graft-versus-host responses after intestinal transplantation. At the level of the study: Recipients across the board were started on anti-thymocyte globulin induction, then kept on tacrolimus and steroids for two to three years. General study points: Present in recipient marrow, GvH clones included some that appeared first in ileum or blood. Peak circulating GvH clone levels were associated with early post-transplant HvG declines.

Profiling relied on immunoSEQ multiplex PCR, and the TCRdb table lists in-frame clones only, not all of them. The table shows under 100,000 clones, with roughly four fifths occurring only once. Per the germline V gene, CDR1 is MGHRA and CDR2 is YSYEKL. The CDR3 length is 16 residues. The ends lost 1 base at V and 8 bases at J; junction bases unmatched: 6. This TCR was recovered from a human donor who received an intestinal transplant. Sequencing was performed on unstimulated CD4+ T cells sorted from spleen or lymph node cells, taken before intestinal transplant. The chain uses TRBV4-1 and TRBJ1-4; 11 bases fit TRBD1. In DNA, the CDR3 is TGCGCCAGCAGCCAAGGGGACAGGGGGGGAGGAGAAAAACTGTTTTTT. It specifies CASSQGDRGGGEKLFF.